This is a list of T cell receptor beta chains from one sample in a study of human T cells and chemical hapten exposure. TCRdb fed the RACE reads into MiXCR, producing one record per CDR3 protein. The table includes about 26,000 distinct CDR3 sequences, over 8.5% detected once. Specimen: whole blood, collected in connection with sensitization to the hapten diphenylcyclopropenone (DPC). The source is a man aged 25-45 years with alopecia areata. Some clones in this sample may be carry-over from other donors' samples. Both conserved end residues are part of each CDR3. The D gene is left open where the match is weak. Size tells how often a clone was seen (once, few, many) or the class of an expanded clone, and some rows leave it out.

DNA	CDR3	size	V	length	J	D
TGCAGTGCTAGAGATAACTATGGCTACACCTTC	CSARDNYGYTF	many	TRBV20-1	11	TRBJ1-2	-
TGTGCCAGCTCACCGGGAGCGGGAGCGGTCTTGGATACGCAGTATTTT	CASSPGAGAVLDTQYF	many	TRBV18	16	TRBJ2-3	TRBD2
TGTGCCAGCTCACCCACCTACGGGGCCACCTACGAGCAGTACTTC	CASSPTYGATYEQYF	many	TRBV18	15	TRBJ2-7	-
TGTGCCAGCAGTTTGGAGGGGTTCGTCAATCAGCCCCAGCATTTT	CASSLEGFVNQPQHF	many	TRBV12-3/TRBV12-4	15	TRBJ1-5	-
TGTGCCAGCAGCCAAGGAGGAGGGGGGGAGCTGTTTTTT	CASSQGGGGELFF	many	TRBV7-6	13	TRBJ2-2	-
TGTGCCAGCAGTCCGACTAGCGCAAAGGAGCAGTACTTC	CASSPTSAKEQYF	-	TRBV6-6	13	TRBJ2-7	TRBD2
TGTGCCAGCAGTTTAAAATCACAGGGCGGACATGGCTACACCTTC	CASSLKSQGGHGYTF	few	TRBV27	15	TRBJ1-2	-
TGTGCCAGCAGCTTTAATAGTTGGGGGGAGACTAGCGGGTACAATGAGCAGTTCTTC	CASSFNSWGETSGYNEQFF	-	TRBV11-2	19	TRBJ2-1	TRBD2
TGTGCCAGCAGCCGGAACACCGGGGAGCTGTTTTTT	CASSRNTGELFF	few	TRBV27	12	TRBJ2-2	-
TGCAGTGCTCATTGGACTAGCGGGAGGGACAATGAGCAGTTCTTC	CSAHWTSGRDNEQFF	many	TRBV20-1	15	TRBJ2-1	TRBD2
TGTGCCAGCAGCTTAGACTCCGGGACAGGGATTAATGAAAAACTGTTTTTT	CASSLDSGTGINEKLFF	many	TRBV7-6	17	TRBJ1-4	TRBD1
TGCAGCGTTCAGGGACAGGGCGGTGTAAATGAGCAGTTCTTC	CSVQGQGGVNEQFF	few	TRBV29-1	14	TRBJ2-1	TRBD1
TGTGCCAGCAGCCCAGACGCAGATACGCAGTATTTT	CASSPDADTQYF	-	TRBV11-2	12	TRBJ2-3	-
TGTGCCAGCAGTCGACAACAAGGCGAAGCTTTCTTT	CASSRQQGEAFF	-	TRBV9	12	TRBJ1-1	-
TGTGCCAGTGACAGGGGTAAGGATTCACCCCTCCACTTT	CASDRGKDSPLHF	many	TRBV6-2/TRBV6-3	13	TRBJ1-6	TRBD1
TGCGCCAGCAGTTTAGTAGGCCCAGGGGAGGAAAAACTGTTTTTT	CASSLVGPGEEKLFF	-	TRBV27	15	TRBJ1-4	-
TGTGCCAGCCACCCCTTAAGCTCCTACGAGCAGTACTTC	CASHPLSSYEQYF	-	TRBV2	13	TRBJ2-7	-
TGCAGCGTTGAAACCAGGGGTGGTACCGGGGAGCTGTTTTTT	CSVETRGGTGELFF	few	TRBV29-1	14	TRBJ2-2	-
TGTGCCAGCAGTCAGGATAATAGCAATCAGCCCCAGCATTTT	CASSQDNSNQPQHF	many	TRBV12-3/TRBV12-4	14	TRBJ1-5	-
TGTGCCAGCAGCTTGACTAGCGGGCCTCCTAGGACCTACGAGCAGTACTTC	CASSLTSGPPRTYEQYF	-	TRBV5-5	17	TRBJ2-7	TRBD2
TGTGCCAGCAGTCCTCCGACGGACAGGCATTCACCCCTCCACTTT	CASSPPTDRHSPLHF	few	TRBV6-2/TRBV6-3	15	TRBJ1-6	TRBD1
TGCGCCAGCAGCTTGGAGGGACAGGGGTCCTACGAGCAGTACTTC	CASSLEGQGSYEQYF	many	TRBV5-1	15	TRBJ2-7	TRBD1
TGCAGTGCTAGAAGGGTAGCGGGGTCCGTCGGAGAAGGTACGCAGTATTTT	CSARRVAGSVGEGTQYF	few	TRBV20-1	17	TRBJ2-3	TRBD2